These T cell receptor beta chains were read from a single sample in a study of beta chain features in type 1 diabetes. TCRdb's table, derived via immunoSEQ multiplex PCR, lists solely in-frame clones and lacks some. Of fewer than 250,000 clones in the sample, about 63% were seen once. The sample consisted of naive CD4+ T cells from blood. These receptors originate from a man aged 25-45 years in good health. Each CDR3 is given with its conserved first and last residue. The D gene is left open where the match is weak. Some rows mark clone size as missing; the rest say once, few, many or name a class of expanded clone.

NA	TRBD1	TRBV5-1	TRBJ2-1	TGCGCCAGCAGCCGGGACAGCTTCTACAATGAGCAGTTCTTC	CASSRDSFYNEQFF
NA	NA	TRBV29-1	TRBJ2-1	TGCAGCTCTTATGAGAGAACACCCTACAATGAGCAGTTCTTC	CSSYERTPYNEQFF
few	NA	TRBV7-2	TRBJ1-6	TGTGCCAGCAGCTTACAGGGTTCACCCCTCCACTTT	CASSLQGSPLHF
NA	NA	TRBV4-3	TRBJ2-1	TGCGCCAGCAGCCAACCCGGGATCCTGGGGGGTAATGAGCAGTTCTTC	CASSQPGILGGNEQFF
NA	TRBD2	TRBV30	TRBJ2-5	TGTGCCTGGAGTCCCAGGAAAGGGACTAGCGGGAGGCCACAAGAGACCCAGTACTTC	CAWSPRKGTSGRPQETQYF
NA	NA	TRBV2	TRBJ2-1	TGTGCCAGCAGTACAGAGCCCTCCTACAATGAGCAGTTCTTC	CASSTEPSYNEQFF
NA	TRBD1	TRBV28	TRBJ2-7	TGTGCCAGCAGACGACAGGGAAACATCCACGAGCAGTACTTC	CASRRQGNIHEQYF
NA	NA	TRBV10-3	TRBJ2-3	TGTGCCATCGGCGTCCGGGACTCCACAGATACGCAGTATTTT	CAIGVRDSTDTQYF
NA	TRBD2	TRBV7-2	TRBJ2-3	TGTGCCAGCAGCCCGATGAGCGGGGGGTTAGGAGATACGCAGTATTTT	CASSPMSGGLGDTQYF
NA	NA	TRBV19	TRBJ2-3	TGTGCCAGTAAGGGACTCCAAGCGACAGATACGCAGTATTTT	CASKGLQATDTQYF
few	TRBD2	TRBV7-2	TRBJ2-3	TGTGCCAGCAGCCTACTAGCGCGCAAATACACAGATACGCAGTATTTT	CASSLLARKYTDTQYF
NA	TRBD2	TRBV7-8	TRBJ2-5	TGTGCCAGCAGCTTCCCAGATTTTGCGGGAGATTTAGAGACCCAGTACTTC	CASSFPDFAGDLETQYF
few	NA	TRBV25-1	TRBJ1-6	TGTGCCAGCAGTGAATGGGGTAATTCACCCCTCCACTTT	CASSEWGNSPLHF
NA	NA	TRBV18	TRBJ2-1	TGTGCCAGCTCACCAAGGACAAATCCCTACAATGAGCAGTTCTTC	CASSPRTNPYNEQFF
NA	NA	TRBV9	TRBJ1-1	TGTGCCAGCAGCCTGCATGAGGGCACTGAAGCTTTCTTT	CASSLHEGTEAFF
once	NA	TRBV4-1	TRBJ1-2	TGCGCCAGCAGCCAACCTGGACGGGTTGAGAATGGCTACACCTTC	CASSQPGRVENGYTF
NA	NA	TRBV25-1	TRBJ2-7	TGTGCCAGCACAGAGGGCTACGAGCAGTACTTC	CASTEGYEQYF
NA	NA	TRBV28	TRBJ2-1	TGTGCCAGCAGACCAGGCGGTAACTCCTACAATGAGCAGTTCTTC	CASRPGGNSYNEQFF
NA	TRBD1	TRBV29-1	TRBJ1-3	TGCAGCGCAAACAGGGGGCCAAACACCATATATTTT	CSANRGPNTIYF
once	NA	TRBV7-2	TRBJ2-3	TGTGCCAGCAGCTCAATAAGCGGTCCCACAGATACGCAGTATTTT	CASSSISGPTDTQYF
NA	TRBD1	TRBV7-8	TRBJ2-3	TGTGCCAGCAGCCGGACAGGGAAGACAGATACGCAGTATTTT	CASSRTGKTDTQYF
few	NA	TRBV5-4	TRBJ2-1	TGTGCCAGCAGGGGTGGCGAGCCTGAGCAGTTCTTC	CASRGGEPEQFF
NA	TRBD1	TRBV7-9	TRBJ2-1	TGTGCCAGCAGCTTTGGACAGGGTGCCTACAATGAGCAGTTCTTC	CASSFGQGAYNEQFF
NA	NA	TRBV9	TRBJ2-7	TGTGCCAGCATCATAGAACTCAGGATCCTTTGTTCCTACGAGCAGTACTTC	CASIIELRILCSYEQYF
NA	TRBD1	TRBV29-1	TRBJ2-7	TGCAGCGTTGGGGACAGGGCGGGATACGAGCAGTACTTC	CSVGDRAGYEQYF
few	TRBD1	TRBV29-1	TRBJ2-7	TGCAGCGCTCACCTGGACAGGGGCGAGCAGTACTTC	CSAHLDRGEQYF
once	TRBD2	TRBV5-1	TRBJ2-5	TGCGCCAGCTCCTGGACTAGCGGGAGTGAGACCCAGTACTTC	CASSWTSGSETQYF
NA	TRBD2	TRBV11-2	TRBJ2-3	TGTGCCAGCAGCCCACGACTAGCGGCTACAGATACGCAGTATTTT	CASSPRLAATDTQYF
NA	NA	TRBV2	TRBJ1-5	TGTGCCAGCAGTGACGGGAGGCGGAGCAATCAGCCCCAGCATTTT	CASSDGRRSNQPQHF
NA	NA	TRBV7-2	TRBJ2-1	TGTGCCAGCAGCTTAATAGCGGAGCAGTTCTTC	CASSLIAEQFF
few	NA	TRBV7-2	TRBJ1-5	TGTGCCAGCACCCCAACAGGTGGCAATCAGCCCCAGCATTTT	CASTPTGGNQPQHF
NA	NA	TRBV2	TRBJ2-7	TGTGCCAGCAGTGACTGGCTAGAAGTCTACGAGCAGTACTTC	CASSDWLEVYEQYF
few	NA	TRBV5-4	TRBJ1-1	TGTGCCAGCAGCACACAGGGACTCGCGCTTAGCACTGAAGCTTTCTTT	CASSTQGLALSTEAFF
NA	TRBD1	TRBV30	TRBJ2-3	TGTGCCTGGAGTGGACAGGGGTCAGGGACGCAGTATTTT	CAWSGQGSGTQYF
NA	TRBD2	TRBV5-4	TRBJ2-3	TGTGCCAGCAGCGTACTCGGACTAGCGGTCACAGATACGCAGTATTTT	CASSVLGLAVTDTQYF
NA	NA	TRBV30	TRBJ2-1	TGTGCCTGGAGTCTACAGGCGGGAAATGAGCAGTTCTTC	CAWSLQAGNEQFF